This TCR beta chain came from a study of identical twins (dated by TCRdb to the mid-2010s). Background on the whole study: To test whether fetal clonotypes persist, this study deep-sequenced TCR alpha and beta repertoires from monozygotic twins, from unrelated adults of various ages, and from cord blood. To rule out contamination, the twin experiments were replicated at different times with different library preparation protocols.

Overall study results and their limits: Compared with coincidental sharing between unrelated individuals, an excess of low generation-probability sequences was observed among out-of-frame TCR alpha sequences shared between twins. Zero-insertion analyses could be partly confounded by invariant T cells such as MAIT and iNKT, although diverse VJ usage argued against such confounding for most clonotypes. Recombination models systematically underestimated out-of-frame TCR alpha sharing in monozygotic twins but agreed with sharing between unrelated individuals. In beta out-of-frame sequences, excess twin sharing was weaker, because having fewer shared sequences lowered the signal-to-noise ratio. Abundant cord blood beta clonotypes had fewer insertions, young adult naive repertoires showed a similar but weaker trend, and memory repertoires showed no such trend. Because the same donors could not be followed over many years, the conclusions depended on cross-sectional statistical analysis.

All donors were healthy Caucasians. Three pairs of female monozygotic twins, all aged 18 to 29 years, were included in the twin cohort. CD4+ and CD8+ T cell populations were isolated with positive isolation kits from Invitrogen. This clonotype has just a few counts. The antigen it recognizes is unknown. It has no much larger one-base neighbor in the sample; base qualities were not kept. Libraries were constructed by 5' RACE. The reads were generated on an Illumina HiSeq 2000. A universal primer binding site was added through template switching, and the final cDNA carried a unique molecular identifier so that TCR cDNA molecules could be counted accurately. Specific primers in the conserved constant-segment region were used to synthesize first-strand cDNA for the TCR alpha and beta chains. To control for contamination, each cDNA library was double barcoded with a SMART-Mk sample barcode plus Illumina barcodes. TruSeq adapter sequences along with Illumina sample barcodes were introduced in two successive PCR steps. Sequencing of the TCR alpha and beta cDNA libraries was done on the Illumina HiSeq platform using custom primers. The paper's processing steps were these. MiGEC processed the raw reads to extract unique molecular identifiers, while MiXCR was used to determine the CDR3 positions. Recombination models were inferred per individual with the repgenHMM and IGoR tools using an EM algorithm. The tcR package in R was used for shared clonotype analysis, with sharing normalized by the product of cloneset sizes. Out-of-frame nonproductive sequences were analyzed to study raw recombination free of thymic and clonal selection effects. TCRdb reprocessed the public reads (quality trimming at Q25 with fastp, clone calling with MiXCR) and kept in-frame beta chains. Each entry merges the rows of one CDR3 protein and shows their most common DNA and genes. The V and J calls were not made by the authors but by TCRdb's processing. The sample profile shows approximately 300,000 distinct CDR3 sequences; over 8.5% of them were found once. The ten largest clones capture 7% to 8.5% of the sample.

The CDR3 starts with the cysteine, ends with the phenylalanine, and has 16 residues. Of the read, only the CDR3 DNA is kept; its 48 bases are in frame from base 1. The germline V gene sets CDR1 to SQVTM and CDR2 to ANQGSEA. Trimmed from V: 0 bases; trimmed from J: 3 bases; junction bases lacking a gene match: 7. This sample also appeared in a second study, on yellow fever vaccine responses in identical twins. In that second paper, the authors write: According to the authors, the vaccine-induced T cell response in identical twins seemed to be partly convergent and partly specific to each individual. In identical twins, the study followed T cell clones that responded to the vaccine with precision.

Source material: CD8+ T cells sorted from blood. This receptor was obtained from a woman aged 18-35 years in good health. In this chain, TRBV29-1 is recombined with TRBJ2-1; 8 central nucleotides agree with TRBD2. The CDR3 amino acid sequence is: CSVEEIDGGVYNEQFF. The DNA sequence is as follows: TGCAGCGTTGAAGAGATAGACGGGGGGGTCTACAATGAGCAGTTCTTC.